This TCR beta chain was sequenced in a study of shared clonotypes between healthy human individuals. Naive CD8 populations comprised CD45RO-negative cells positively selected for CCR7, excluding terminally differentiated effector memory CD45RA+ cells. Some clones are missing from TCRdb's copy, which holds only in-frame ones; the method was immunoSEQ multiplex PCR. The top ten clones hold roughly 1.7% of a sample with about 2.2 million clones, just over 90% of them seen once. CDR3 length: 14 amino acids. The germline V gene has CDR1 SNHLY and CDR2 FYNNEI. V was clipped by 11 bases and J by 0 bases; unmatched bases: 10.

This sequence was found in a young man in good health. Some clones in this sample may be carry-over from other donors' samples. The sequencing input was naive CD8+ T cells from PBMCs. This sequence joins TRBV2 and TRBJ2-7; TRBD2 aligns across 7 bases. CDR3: CAGAGRTSSYEQYF. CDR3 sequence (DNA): TGTGCCGGCGCGGGACGGACTAGCTCCTACGAGCAGTACTTC.